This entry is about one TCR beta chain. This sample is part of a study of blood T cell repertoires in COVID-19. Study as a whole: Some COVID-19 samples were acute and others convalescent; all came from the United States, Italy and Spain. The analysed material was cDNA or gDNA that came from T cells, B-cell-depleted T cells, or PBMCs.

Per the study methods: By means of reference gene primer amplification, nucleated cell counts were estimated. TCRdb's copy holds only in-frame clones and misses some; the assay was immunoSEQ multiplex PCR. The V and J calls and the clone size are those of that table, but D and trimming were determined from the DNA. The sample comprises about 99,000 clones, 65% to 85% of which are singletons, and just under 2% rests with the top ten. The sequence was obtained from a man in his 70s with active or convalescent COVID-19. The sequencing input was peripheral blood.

For the CDR3, the DNA is TGTGCCATCAGGGGACAGGGTAACCCCAATGAGCAGTTCTTC. It yields the protein CAIRGQGNPNEQFF. The chain employs TRBV10-3 and TRBJ2-1, with 9 bases identical to TRBD1. Trimming took 6 bases from V and 6 from J; bases not matched to a gene: 6. The germline V gene has CDR1 ENHRY and CDR2 SYGVKD. This CDR3 has 14 residues.